The clone carrying this T cell receptor (beta chain) was detected once. Sequencing was performed with immunoSEQ multiplex PCR; in TCRdb, only in-frame clones are kept and a portion is missing. The data hold about 40,000 clones, with 65% to 85% observed a single time. The sample comes from a study of T cell responses to AZD1222 COVID-19 vaccine. The CDR3 sequence is 12 residues long. With 7 bases clipped from V and 0 bases from J, the junction kept 1 base outside the gene matches. The germline CDR1 and CDR2 sequences are GTSNPN and SVGIG (reference sequence). Pooled in the analysis were second doses at about 4 or about 12 weeks.

The chain has TRBV30 and TRBJ2-7; TRBD1 matches 9 bases. The origin of this receptor is an adult who received the AZD1222 COVID-19 vaccine. Sequenced here: peripheral blood, sampled 28 days after the second AZD1222 dose. The CDR3 sequence is CALTGGSYEQYF. The CDR3 coding sequence is TGTGCCTTGACAGGGGGCTCCTACGAGCAGTACTTC.